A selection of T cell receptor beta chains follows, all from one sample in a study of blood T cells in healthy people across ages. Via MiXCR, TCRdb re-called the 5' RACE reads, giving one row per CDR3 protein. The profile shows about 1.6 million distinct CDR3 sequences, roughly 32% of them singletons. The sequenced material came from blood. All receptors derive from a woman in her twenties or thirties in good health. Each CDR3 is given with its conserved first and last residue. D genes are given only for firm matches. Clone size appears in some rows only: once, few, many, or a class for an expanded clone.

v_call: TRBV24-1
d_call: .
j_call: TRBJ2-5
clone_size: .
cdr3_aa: CASDRQTQYF
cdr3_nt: TGTGCCTCCGATCGCCAGACCCAGTACTTC

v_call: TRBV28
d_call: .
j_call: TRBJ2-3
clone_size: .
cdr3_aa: CASTAIRTDTQYF
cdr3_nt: TGTGCCAGCACCGCCATCCGCACAGATACGCAGTATTTT

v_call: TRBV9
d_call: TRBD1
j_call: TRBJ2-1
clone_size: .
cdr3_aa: CASSVNDRGVYNEQFF
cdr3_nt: TGTGCCAGCAGCGTAAACGACAGGGGGGTCTACAATGAGCAGTTCTTC

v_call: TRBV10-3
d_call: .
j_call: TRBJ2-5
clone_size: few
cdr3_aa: CAISEGGTGSLLETQYF
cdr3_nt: TGTGCCATCAGTGAGGGCGGTACCGGGAGCCTATTAGAGACCCAGTACTTC

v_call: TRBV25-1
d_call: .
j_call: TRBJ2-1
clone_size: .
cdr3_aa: CASSSTRDNNEQFF
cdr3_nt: TGTGCCAGCAGCTCAACCCGGGACAACAATGAGCAGTTCTTC

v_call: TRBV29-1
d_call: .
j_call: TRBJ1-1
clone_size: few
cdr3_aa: CSAKPRQGTEAFF
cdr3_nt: TGCAGCGCAAAACCTAGACAAGGGACTGAAGCTTTCTTT

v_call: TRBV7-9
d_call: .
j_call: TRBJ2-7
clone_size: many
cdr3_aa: CASSFSVTAYEQYF
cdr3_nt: TGTGCCAGCAGCTTCTCAGTTACGGCCTACGAGCAGTACTTC

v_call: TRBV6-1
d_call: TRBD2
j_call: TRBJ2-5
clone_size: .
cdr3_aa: CASSGWGRTRGETQYF
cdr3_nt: TGTGCCAGCAGTGGCTGGGGGAGGACTAGGGGCGAGACCCAGTACTTC

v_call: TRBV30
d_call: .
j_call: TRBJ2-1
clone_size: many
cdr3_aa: CAWSPSLGEQFF
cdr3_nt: TGTGCCTGGAGTCCGTCCCTGGGGGAGCAGTTCTTC

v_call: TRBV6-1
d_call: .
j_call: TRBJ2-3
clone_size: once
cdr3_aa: CASANVGVLGNTQYF
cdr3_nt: TGTGCCAGCGCGAACGTGGGGGTCCTCGGAAATACGCAGTATTTT

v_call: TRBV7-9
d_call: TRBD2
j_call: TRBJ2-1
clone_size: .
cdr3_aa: CASSPREGYYNEQFF
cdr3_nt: TGTGCCAGCAGCCCGCGGGAGGGTTATTACAATGAGCAGTTCTTC